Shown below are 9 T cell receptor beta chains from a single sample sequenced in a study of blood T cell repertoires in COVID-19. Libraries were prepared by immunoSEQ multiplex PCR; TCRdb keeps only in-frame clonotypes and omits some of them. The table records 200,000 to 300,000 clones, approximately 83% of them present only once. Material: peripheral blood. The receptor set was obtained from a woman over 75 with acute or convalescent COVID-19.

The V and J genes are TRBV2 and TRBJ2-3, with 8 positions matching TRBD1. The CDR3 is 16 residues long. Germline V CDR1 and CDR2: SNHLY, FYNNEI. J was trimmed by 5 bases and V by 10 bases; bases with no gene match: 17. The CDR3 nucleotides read TGTGCCACCAAAGGGACCCCAGGGGGCTCCGGAGATACGCAGTATTTT. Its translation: CATKGTPGGSGDTQYF.

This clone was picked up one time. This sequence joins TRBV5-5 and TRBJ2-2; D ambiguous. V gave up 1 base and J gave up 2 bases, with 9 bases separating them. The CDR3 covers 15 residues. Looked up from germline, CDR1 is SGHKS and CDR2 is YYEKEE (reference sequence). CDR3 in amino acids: CASSLNPGNTGELFF. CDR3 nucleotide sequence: TGTGCCAGCAGCTTGAATCCGGGTAACACCGGGGAGCTGTTTTTT.

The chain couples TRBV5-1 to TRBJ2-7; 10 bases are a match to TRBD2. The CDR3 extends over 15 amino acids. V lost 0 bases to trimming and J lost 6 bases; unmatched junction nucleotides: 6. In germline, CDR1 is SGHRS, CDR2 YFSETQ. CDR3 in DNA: TGCGCCAGCAGCTTGGTTCCTAGCGGGGGACGCGAGCAGTACTTC. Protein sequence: CASSLVPSGGREQYF.

DNA for the CDR3: TGTGCCAGCAGCCGCCTATCACCTAGCCAAGAGACCCAGTACTTC. Amino acid sequence: CASSRLSPSQETQYF. The rearrangement uses TRBV28 and TRBJ2-5, with D uncertain. CDR3 length: 15 residues. Trimming removed 6 bases at V and 1 base at J, with 15 bases between. The germline gives CDR1 MDHEN, CDR2 SYDVKM.

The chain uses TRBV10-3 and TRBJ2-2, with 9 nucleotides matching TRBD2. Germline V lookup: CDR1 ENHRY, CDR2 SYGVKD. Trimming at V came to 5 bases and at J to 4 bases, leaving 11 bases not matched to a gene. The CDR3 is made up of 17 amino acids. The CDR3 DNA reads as TGTGCCATCAGTCGAGGGCGGGAGCGGGGGGCCACCGGGGAGCTGTTTTTT. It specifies CAISRGRERGATGELFF.

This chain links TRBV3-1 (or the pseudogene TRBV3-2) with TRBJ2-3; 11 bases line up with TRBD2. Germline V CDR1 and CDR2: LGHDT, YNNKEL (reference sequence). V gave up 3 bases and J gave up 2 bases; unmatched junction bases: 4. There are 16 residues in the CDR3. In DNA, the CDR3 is TGTGCCAGCAGCCACGGGACTAGCGGCACCACAGATACGCAGTATTTT. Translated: CASSHGTSGTTDTQYF.

This CDR3 is CASSLGSRRDTEAFF. The DNA for the CDR3 is TGTGCCAGCAGCTTAGGGAGCAGGAGGGACACTGAAGCTTTCTTT. The V and J genes are TRBV7-6 and TRBJ1-1; D remains unclear. V was trimmed by 1 base and J by 3 bases, leaving 12 bases between them. This CDR3 has 15 amino acids. CDR1 is SGHVS and CDR2 is FNYEAQ in the germline V gene.

CDR3: CASRRPPTGEQYF. Here the CDR3 DNA reads TGTGCCAGCCGGCGCCCACCGACGGGGGAGCAGTACTTC. The gene calls are TRBV6-5 and TRBJ2-7, with D perhaps matching TRBD2 (5 bases). The length of the CDR3 is 13 residues. Trimming pared 8 bases from V and 7 bases from J, leaving 18 bases between. Germline loops: CDR1 MNHEY, CDR2 SVGAGI.

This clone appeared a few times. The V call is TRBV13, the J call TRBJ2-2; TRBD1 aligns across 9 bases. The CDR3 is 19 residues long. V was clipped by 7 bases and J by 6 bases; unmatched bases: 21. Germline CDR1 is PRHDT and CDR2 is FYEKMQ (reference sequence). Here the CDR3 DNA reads TGTGCCAGCACCAGACGGGACAGGGCAATCCAAGGAAGGGCCGGGGAGCTGTTTTTT. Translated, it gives CASTRRDRAIQGRAGELFF.